Presented here are 11 T cell receptor beta chains from one specimen sequenced in a study of tumor-infiltrating lymphocytes in primary liver carcinoma. With a constant-region primer, TCR beta cDNA was made from 500 ng of total RNA. Slightly modified ARM-PCR served as the procedure for the TCR beta libraries. These libraries came from three rounds of nested multiplex PCR. TRBV1-TRBV30 forward primers and a C-beta reverse primer were used in the first two PCR rounds, which each ran for about 10 cycles. MiXCR, run by TCRdb on the multiplex PCR reads, gives a single entry per CDR3 protein. The sample carries around 330,000 distinct CDR3 sequences, roughly three fifths recorded once. Unsorted whole blood served as the source of blood RNA, and germline DNA was extracted as well. The sequenced sample was peripheral blood. Source of these receptors: a woman in her 30s with primary liver carcinoma and hepatitis B virus infection.

This clonotype came up once. This could be a read error, since a much larger clone is one nucleotide away. The chain carries TRBV12-3 or TRBV12-4 and TRBJ2-7, with TRBD2 matching over 8 bases. This CDR3 comprises 14 residues. CDR3 sequence reads: CAISSGGAGDEQYF. The CDR3 coding sequence is TGTGCCATCAGTTCGGGGGGGGCAGGGGACGAGCAGTACTTC.

The chain has TRBV10-2 and TRBJ1-2, with D unclear. Germline V CDR1 and CDR2: WSHSY, SAAADI. The V end was cut by 10 bases, the J end by 0 bases, with 12 bases between. The length of the CDR3 is 13 residues. CDR3: CANTYGTNYGYTF. The CDR3 DNA reads as TGCGCCAACACCTACGGGACTAACTATGGCTACACCTTC.

This clonotype was seen ten or more times. The chain employs TRBV6-5 and TRBJ2-1; D unresolved. Germline CDR1 is MNHEY and CDR2 is SVGAGI. The V end lost 8 bases, the J end lost 6 bases, and 17 bases lay between the germline ends. The CDR3 has 14 amino acids. CDR3 DNA sequence: TGTGCCAGCGGCGGCAGATTTATTCTCAATGAGCAGTTCTTC. The encoded protein is CASGGRFILNEQFF.

The chain recombines TRBV30 with TRBJ1-2; no definite D call. With 2 bases removed from V and 2 bases from J, the gap between germline ends came to 6 bases. The CDR3 extends over 12 amino acids. Germline values: CDR1 GTSNPN, CDR2 SVGIG (reference sequence). The CDR3, as DNA: TGTGCCTGGAGTCCCCTGAACTATGGCTACACCTTC. It is translated as CAWSPLNYGYTF.

For this clonotype: As the CDR3 is not closed by the conserved phenylalanine or tryptophan, this likely results from a read error. The chain employs TRBV11-2 and TRBJ1-3, with TRBD1 identical over 7 bases. V was pared by 7 bases and J by 2 bases, with 5 bases of the junction left unmatched. The CDR3 loop spans 14 amino acids. The V gene's germline CDR1 is SGHAT and CDR2 FQNNGV. The CDR3, as DNA: TGTGCCAGCAACTCTGGGACAGCTGGAAACACCATATATTAT. It codes for CASNSGTAGNTIYY.

As to this clonotype: One end of the junction is discordant with germline, which a read error may explain. CDR3 loop: CAISDPDRVGANTVELFF. CDR3 nucleotide sequence: TGTGCCATCAGTGACCCGGACAGGGTCGGGGCTAACACCGTGGAGCTGTTTTTT. This chain joins TRBV10-3 and TRBJ2-2; 8 nucleotides align to TRBD1. Germline V CDR1 and CDR2: ENHRY, SYGVKD. CDR3 length: 18 residues.

This clonotype was seen more than once but under ten times. The chain recombines TRBV6-5 with TRBJ2-2; no reliable D call. The CDR3 runs 15 residues. The V gene lost 6 bases and the J gene lost 0 bases, with 11 bases spanning the gap. The V gene's germline CDR1 is MNHEY and CDR2 SVGAGI. CDR3 sequence (DNA): TGTGCCAGCAGGGCAGATATAACGAACACCGGGGAGCTGTTTTTT. Translated, it gives CASRADITNTGELFF.

A remark on this clonotype: Its ends do not fully match the called genes, so a read error is possible. Here the CDR3 DNA reads TGTGCCAGCAGGCTAGTGGACACCGGGGAGCTATTTTTT. Protein: CASRLVDTGELFF. The chain carries TRBV6-2 or TRBV6-3 and TRBJ2-2, with D perhaps matching TRBD1 or TRBD2 (5 bases each). The CDR3 covers 13 residues. Germline-derived CDR1 and CDR2 are MNHEY and SVGEGT.

This clonotype was counted only a few times. A read error is possible here, since a much larger clone lies one base away. V usage is TRBV12-3 or TRBV12-4 and J usage is TRBJ2-3; TRBD2 aligns across 11 bases. Trimming took 3 bases from V and 6 from J; bases not matched to a gene: 8. The CDR3 is made up of 16 amino acids. The CDR3 loop is CASSFPLAGAYDTQYF. The CDR3, as DNA: TGTGCCAGCAGTTTCCCACTAGCGGGAGCATACGATACGCAGTATTTT.

This clonotype was detected a few times. The chain joins TRBV12-5 to TRBJ2-7, with a tentative D call TRBD2 (5 bases). V was trimmed by 0 bases and J by 6 bases, leaving 12 bases between them. The V gene's germline CDR1 is LGHNT and CDR2 FRNRAP. The CDR3 length is 14 residues. The CDR3, as DNA: TGTGCTAGTGGTTTGGTTAATTCAGGAGGCGAGCAGTACTTC. Protein: CASGLVNSGGEQYF.

This clonotype was seen many times. The J gene is TRBJ2-7, the V gene TRBV29-1; 8 positions match TRBD2. Germline CDR1 reads SQVTM; CDR2 reads ANQGSEA. Losses at the gene ends were 6 bases for V and 1 base for J; bases not matched to a gene: 8. This CDR3 contains 14 residues. The CDR3 protein is CSVSSGSRSYEQYF. CDR3 sequence (DNA): TGCAGCGTGAGCAGCGGGAGCCGTTCCTACGAGCAGTACTTC.